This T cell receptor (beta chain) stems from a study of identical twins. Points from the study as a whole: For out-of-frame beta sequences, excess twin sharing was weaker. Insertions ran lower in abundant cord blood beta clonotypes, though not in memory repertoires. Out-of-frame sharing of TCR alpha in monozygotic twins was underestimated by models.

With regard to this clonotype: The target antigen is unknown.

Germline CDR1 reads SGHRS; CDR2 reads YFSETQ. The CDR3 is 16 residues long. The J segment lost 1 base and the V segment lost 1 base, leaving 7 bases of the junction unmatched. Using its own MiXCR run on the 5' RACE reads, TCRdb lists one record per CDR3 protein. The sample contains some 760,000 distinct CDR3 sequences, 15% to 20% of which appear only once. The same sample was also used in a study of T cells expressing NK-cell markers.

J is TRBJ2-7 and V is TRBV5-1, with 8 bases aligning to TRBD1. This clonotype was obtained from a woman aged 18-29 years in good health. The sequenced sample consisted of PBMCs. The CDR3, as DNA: TGCGCCAGCAGCTTGACACCGGGACAGGAGTCCTACGAGCAGTACTTC. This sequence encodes CASSLTPGQESYEQYF.